Below are 18 T cell receptor beta chains sequenced from a single sample in a study of beta chain features in type 1 diabetes. Study-wide results and limits: For Type 1 diabetes patients, all four CD4+ subsets carried TCRB CDR3s that were moderately but significantly shorter.

The antigens of these receptors remain unknown. Sequencing targeted expressed TCRB transcripts, as all isolated RNA had been reverse transcribed. Some clones are missing from TCRdb's copy, which holds only in-frame ones; the method was immunoSEQ multiplex PCR. This table holds 150,000 or so clones, roughly 60% found once. Material: naive CD4+ T cells from blood. These TCRs come from a man aged 30 to 39 with type 1 diabetes.

The J gene is TRBJ2-5, the V gene TRBV5-1; D is uncertain. The CDR3 loop spans 14 amino acids. Germline lookup yields CDR1 SGHRS and CDR2 YFSETQ. V lost 1 base and J lost 4, with 11 bases in between. The CDR3 region has the DNA TGCGCCAGCAGCTTGTTGGGTAATAGAGAGACCCAGTACTTC. Encoded protein: CASSLLGNRETQYF.

The chain carries TRBV7-2 and TRBJ1-2; D is unclear. Per the germline V gene, CDR1 is SGHTA and CDR2 is FQGNSA. The CDR3 has 14 amino acids. Between the trimmed V and J ends, which lost 0 bases and 8 bases, there was a span of 13 bases. The CDR3 sequence: CASSLARDTPGYTF. In nucleotides, the CDR3 is TGTGCCAGCAGCTTAGCGCGGGATACCCCAGGCTACACCTTC.

The chain couples TRBV18 to TRBJ2-3; 9 nucleotides line up with TRBD2. This CDR3 is 14 amino acids long. Unmatched junction bases numbered 4, after V lost 5 bases and J lost 4 bases. Germline V gives CDR1 KGHSH, CDR2 LQKENI. Written as DNA, the CDR3 is TGTGCCAGCTCAATAGGACTAGCGCCAGATACGCAGTATTTT. This encodes CASSIGLAPDTQYF.

This clone has a handful of counts. The gene calls are TRBV18 and TRBJ2-7; TRBD2 agrees at 7 bases. V was clipped by 4 bases and J by 3 bases; unmatched bases: 9. Germline CDR1 is KGHSH and CDR2 is LQKENI. The CDR3 length is 15 residues. CDR3 residues: CASSRPASGYYEQYF. The CDR3 DNA reads as TGTGCCAGCTCACGCCCAGCTAGCGGCTACTACGAGCAGTACTTC.

J is TRBJ2-3 and V is TRBV25-1, with TRBD1 matching 10 bases. Germline CDR1 MGHDK, CDR2 SYGVNS. V lost 3 bases to trimming and J lost 1 base; unmatched junction nucleotides: 7. This CDR3 has 17 amino acids. CDR3 amino acids: CASSDPGQGLGTDTQYF. The CDR3 region has the DNA TGTGCCAGCAGTGACCCGGGACAGGGGCTCGGCACAGATACGCAGTATTTT.

The rearrangement links TRBV5-1 to TRBJ2-3; D unresolved. The CDR3 loop spans 13 amino acids. Germline CDR1 SGHRS, CDR2 YFSETQ. V lost 6 bases, J lost 2 bases, and 10 bases lay in between. The CDR3 DNA follows: TGCGCCAGCACCGCGTGGGACACAGATACGCAGTATTTT. Amino acids: CASTAWDTDTQYF.

The chain joins TRBV29-1 to TRBJ1-1; 8 nucleotides match TRBD1. V dropped 6 bases and J dropped 1; count of bases not matched to a gene: 4. This CDR3 contains 13 residues. Germline CDR1 reads SQVTM; CDR2 reads ANQGSEA. The CDR3 nucleotides are TGCAGCGTCGGGACAGGTGGGAACACTGAAGCTTTCTTT. Protein sequence: CSVGTGGNTEAFF.

V usage is TRBV7-9 and J usage is TRBJ1-1; no firm D call. The V gene's germline CDR1 is SEHNR and CDR2 FQNEAQ (reference sequence). This CDR3 is 13 amino acids long. Trimming removed 6 bases from V and 0 bases from J, with 8 bases in between. CDR3 sequence reads: CASSPQMNTEAFF. The DNA for the CDR3 is TGTGCCAGCAGTCCACAGATGAACACTGAAGCTTTCTTT.

V and J are TRBV7-2 and TRBJ1-1; 7 bases map to TRBD1. CDR1 SGHTA and CDR2 FQGNSA come from the germline V gene. With V trimmed by 0 bases and J by 4 bases, 5 bases remained unmatched. The CDR3 has 15 residues. This CDR3 reads CASSLASTGPTEAFF. CDR3 sequence (DNA): TGTGCCAGCAGCTTAGCCTCGACAGGGCCCACTGAAGCTTTCTTT. The full variable domain, its missing parts supplied by reference TRBV7-2 and TRBJ1-1, is GAGVSQSPSNKVTEKGKDVELRCDPISGHTALYWYRQSLGQGLEFLIYFQGNSAPDKSGLPSDRFSAERTGGSVSTLTIQRTQQEDSAVYLCASSLASTGPTEAFFGQGTRLTVV.

J is TRBJ1-6 and V is TRBV4-3; D is undetermined. The germline gives CDR1 LGHNA, CDR2 YSLEER. V lost 0 bases to trimming and J lost 5 bases, with 2 bases between them. The CDR3 runs 13 residues. The CDR3 sequence: CASSQDHNSPLHF. The DNA of the CDR3 is TGCGCCAGCAGCCAAGACCATAATTCACCCCTCCACTTT.

The chain links TRBV20-1 to TRBJ2-1; D might be TRBD1 or TRBD2, each matching 5 bases. Germline V lookup: CDR1 DFQATT, CDR2 SNEGSKA (reference sequence). This CDR3 comprises 10 residues. Deletions cut 8 bases from V and 7 bases from J, with 9 bases between. CDR3 protein: CSPGRNEQFF. The CDR3 nucleotides read TGCAGTCCGGGACGGAATGAGCAGTTCTTC.

This chain links TRBV29-1 with TRBJ1-5; D gene ambiguous. This CDR3 contains 12 residues. V lost 3 bases to trimming and J lost 4 bases, with 7 bases between them. In germline, CDR1 is SQVTM, CDR2 ANQGSEA. CDR3 sequence reads: CSVEVDNQPQHF. CDR3 DNA sequence: TGCAGCGTTGAGGTTGATAATCAGCCCCAGCATTTT. Filled out from reference TRBV29-1 and TRBJ1-5, the complete variable domain reads SAVISQKPSRDICQRGTSLTIQCQVDSQVTMMFWYRQQPGQSLTLIATANQGSEATYESGFVIDKFPISRPNLTFSTLTVSNMSPEDSSIYLCSVEVDNQPQHFGDGTRLSIL.

The chain joins TRBV13 to TRBJ1-3; D call uncertain. Germline CDR1 PRHDT, CDR2 FYEKMQ (reference sequence). The CDR3 consists of 17 residues. Trimming took off 2 bases at V and 2 bases at J, with 16 bases between the two ends. In nucleotides, the CDR3 is TGTGCCAGCAGCTTAAGCGGAATCATTACAGCTGGAAACACCATATATTTT. It encodes CASSLSGIITAGNTIYF.

This chain connects TRBV29-1 to TRBJ1-4; no firm D call. This CDR3 region has 11 residues. Germline lookup yields CDR1 SQVTM and CDR2 ANQGSEA. V lost 4 bases to trimming and J lost 5 bases, with 5 bases between them. CDR3 amino acids: CSVVFNEKLFF. CDR3 DNA sequence: TGCAGCGTTGTATTCAATGAAAAACTGTTTTTT.

V gene TRBV27 combines with J gene TRBJ1-1; tentative D call: TRBD1 (6 bases). Between the trimmed V and J ends, which lost 4 bases and 4 bases, there was a span of 13 bases. The CDR3 spans 14 residues. From germline, CDR1 is MNHEY and CDR2 SMNVEV (reference sequence). CDR3 sequence reads: CASSSPARGTEAFF. CDR3 in DNA: TGTGCCAGCAGTTCCCCGGCCAGGGGCACTGAAGCTTTCTTT.

The V call is TRBV2, the J call TRBJ2-5; D is undetermined. The CDR3 is made up of 16 amino acids. Trimming took off 5 bases at V and 3 bases at J, with 19 bases between the two ends. The V gene's germline CDR1 is SNHLY and CDR2 FYNNEI. CDR3 DNA: TGTGCCAGCAGTCTCTACATTTTGGCGCAGAAAGAGACCCAGTACTTC. It specifies CASSLYILAQKETQYF.

The chain has TRBV25-1 and TRBJ2-1; either TRBD1 or TRBD2 may fit D (5 bases each). The CDR3 extends over 14 amino acids. V gave up 6 bases and J gave up 1 base, with 10 bases separating them. Germline V gene sequence: CDR1 MGHDK, CDR2 SYGVNS. Here the CDR3 reads CASRRDGSYNEQFF. As DNA, the CDR3 is TGTGCCAGCAGGAGGGACGGGTCCTACAATGAGCAGTTCTTC.

This clone occurred once. This chain connects TRBV29-1 to TRBJ1-1; D gene uncertain. The length of the CDR3 is 17 residues. Deletions cut 1 base from V and 6 bases from J, with 24 bases between. Per the germline V gene, CDR1 is SQVTM and CDR2 is ANQGSEA. CDR3 coding DNA: TGCAGCGTTGAAGCGGCCGCAGTCCCCCTTTGGCGGGCTGAAGCTTTCTTT. It is translated as CSVEAAAVPLWRAEAFF.